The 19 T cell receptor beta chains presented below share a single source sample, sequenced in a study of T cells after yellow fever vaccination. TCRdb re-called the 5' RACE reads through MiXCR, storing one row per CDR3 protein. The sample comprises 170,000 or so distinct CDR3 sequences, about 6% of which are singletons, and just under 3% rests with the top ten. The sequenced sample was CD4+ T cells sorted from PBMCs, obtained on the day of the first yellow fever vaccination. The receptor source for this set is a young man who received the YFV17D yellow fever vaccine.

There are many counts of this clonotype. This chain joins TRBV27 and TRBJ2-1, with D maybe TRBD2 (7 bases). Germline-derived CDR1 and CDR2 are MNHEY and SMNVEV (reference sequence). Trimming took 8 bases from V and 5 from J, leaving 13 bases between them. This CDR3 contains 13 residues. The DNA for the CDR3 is TGTGCCAGCGGGGCGGGGGCCCACAATGAGCAGTTCTTC. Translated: CASGAGAHNEQFF.

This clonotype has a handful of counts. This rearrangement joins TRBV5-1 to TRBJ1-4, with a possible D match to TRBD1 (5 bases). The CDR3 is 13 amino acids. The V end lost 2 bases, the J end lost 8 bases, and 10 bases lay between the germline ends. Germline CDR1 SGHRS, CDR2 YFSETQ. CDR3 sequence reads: CASSFLGGEKLFF. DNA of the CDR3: TGCGCCAGCAGCTTCCTCGGGGGAGAAAAACTGTTTTTT.

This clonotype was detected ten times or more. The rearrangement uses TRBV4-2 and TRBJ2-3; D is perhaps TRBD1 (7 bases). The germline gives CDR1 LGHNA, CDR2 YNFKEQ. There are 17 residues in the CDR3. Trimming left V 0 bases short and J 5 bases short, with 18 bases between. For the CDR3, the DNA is TGTGCCAGCAGCCAAGATTGGCGGGGTGCAGGGGGAGATACGCAGTATTTT. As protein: CASSQDWRGAGGDTQYF.

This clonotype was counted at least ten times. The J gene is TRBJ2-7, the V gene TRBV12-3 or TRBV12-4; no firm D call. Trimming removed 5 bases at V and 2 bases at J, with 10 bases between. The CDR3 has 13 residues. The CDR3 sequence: CASSQDGPYEQYV. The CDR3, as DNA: TGTGCCAGCAGTCAAGATGGTCCCTACGAGCAGTACGTC.

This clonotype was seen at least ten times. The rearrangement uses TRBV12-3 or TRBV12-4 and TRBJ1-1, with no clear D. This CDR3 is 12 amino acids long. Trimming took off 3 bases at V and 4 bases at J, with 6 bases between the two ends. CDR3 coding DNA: TGTGCCAGCAGTTTTAGTGGCACTGAAGCTTTCTTT. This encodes CASSFSGTEAFF.

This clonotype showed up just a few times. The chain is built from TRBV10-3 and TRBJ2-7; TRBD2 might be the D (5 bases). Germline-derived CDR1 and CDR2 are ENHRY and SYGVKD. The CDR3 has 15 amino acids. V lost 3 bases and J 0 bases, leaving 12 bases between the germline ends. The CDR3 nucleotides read TGTGCCATCAGTGACCAAGCGAGGGTCTCCTACGAGCAGTACTTC. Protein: CAISDQARVSYEQYF.

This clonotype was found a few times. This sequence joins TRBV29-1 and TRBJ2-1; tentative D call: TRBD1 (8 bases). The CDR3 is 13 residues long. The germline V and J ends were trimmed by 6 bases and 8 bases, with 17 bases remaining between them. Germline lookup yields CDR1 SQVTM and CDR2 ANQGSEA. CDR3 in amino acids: CSVAGQESDEQFF. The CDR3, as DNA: TGCAGCGTAGCGGGACAGGAAAGCGATGAGCAGTTCTTC.

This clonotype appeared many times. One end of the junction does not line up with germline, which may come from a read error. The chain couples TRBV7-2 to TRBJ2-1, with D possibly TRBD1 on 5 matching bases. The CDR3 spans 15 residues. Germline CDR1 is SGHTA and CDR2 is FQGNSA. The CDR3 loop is CASSLTQGSHNEQFF. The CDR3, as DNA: TGTGCCAGCAGCTTAACCCAGGGCTCCCACAATGAGCAGTTCTTC.

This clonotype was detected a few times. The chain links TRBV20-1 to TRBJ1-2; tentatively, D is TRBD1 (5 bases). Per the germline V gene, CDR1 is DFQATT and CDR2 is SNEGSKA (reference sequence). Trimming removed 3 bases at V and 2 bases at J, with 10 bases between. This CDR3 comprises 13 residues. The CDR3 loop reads CSARAGQNYGYTF. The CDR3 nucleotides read TGCAGTGCTAGGGCCGGACAAAACTATGGCTACACCTTC.

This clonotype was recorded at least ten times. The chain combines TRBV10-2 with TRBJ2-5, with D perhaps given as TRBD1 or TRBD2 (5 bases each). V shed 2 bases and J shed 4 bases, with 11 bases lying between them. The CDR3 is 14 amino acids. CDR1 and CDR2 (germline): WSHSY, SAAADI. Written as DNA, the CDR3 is TGCGCCAGCAGTGAGCAGGGTGGGGGAGAGACCCAGTACTTC. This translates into CASSEQGGGETQYF.

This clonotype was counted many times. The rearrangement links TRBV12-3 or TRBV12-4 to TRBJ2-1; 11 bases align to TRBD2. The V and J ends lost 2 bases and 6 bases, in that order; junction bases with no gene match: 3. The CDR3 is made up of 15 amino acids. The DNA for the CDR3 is TGTGCCAGCAGTTTAATAGCGGGGGGGCGCAATGAGCAGTTCTTC. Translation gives CASSLIAGGRNEQFF.

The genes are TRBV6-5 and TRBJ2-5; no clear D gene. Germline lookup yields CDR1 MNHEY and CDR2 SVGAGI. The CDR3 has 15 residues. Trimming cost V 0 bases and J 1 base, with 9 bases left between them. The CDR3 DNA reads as TGTGCCAGCAGTTACTCGAGGAATAGCCAAGAGACCCAGTACTTC. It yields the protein CASSYSRNSQETQYF.

CDR3 nucleotide sequence: TGTGCCAGCGTTATCGGGGATACGCAGTATTTT. Protein product: CASVIGDTQYF. The chain links TRBV6-5 to TRBJ2-3; no clear D gene. V lost 8 bases and J 6 bases, leaving 9 bases between the germline ends. The CDR3 sequence is 11 residues long. Germline V gives CDR1 MNHEY, CDR2 SVGAGI.

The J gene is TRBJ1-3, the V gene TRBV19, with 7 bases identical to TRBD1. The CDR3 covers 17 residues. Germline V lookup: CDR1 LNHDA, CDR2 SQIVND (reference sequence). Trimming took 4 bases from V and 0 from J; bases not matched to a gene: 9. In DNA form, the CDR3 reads TGTGCCAGTAGTACGTTGACAGGGCCCGTCTCTGGAAACACCATATATTTT. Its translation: CASSTLTGPVSGNTIYF.

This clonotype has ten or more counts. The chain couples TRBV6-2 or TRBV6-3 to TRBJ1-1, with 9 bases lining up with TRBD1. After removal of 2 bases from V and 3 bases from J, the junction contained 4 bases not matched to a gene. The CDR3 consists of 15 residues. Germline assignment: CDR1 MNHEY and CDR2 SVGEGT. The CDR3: CASSYLTGGYTEAFF. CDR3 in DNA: TGTGCCAGCAGTTACCTGACAGGGGGGTACACTGAAGCTTTCTTT.

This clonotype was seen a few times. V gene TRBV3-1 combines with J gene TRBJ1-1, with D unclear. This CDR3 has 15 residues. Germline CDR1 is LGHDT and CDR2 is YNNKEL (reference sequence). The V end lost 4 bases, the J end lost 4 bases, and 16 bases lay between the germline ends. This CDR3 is CASSPLRRWGTEAFF. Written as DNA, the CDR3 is TGTGCCAGCAGCCCCCTCCGGCGGTGGGGCACTGAAGCTTTCTTT.

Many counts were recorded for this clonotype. CDR3: CASAPGGVADTQYF. The CDR3 DNA follows: TGTGCCAGCGCCCCGGGAGGGGTCGCCGATACGCAGTATTTT. The genes are TRBV9 and TRBJ2-3, with 8 positions matching TRBD2. Germline CDR1 is SGDLS and CDR2 is YYNGEE. Trimming at V came to 7 bases and at J to 6 bases, leaving 10 bases not matched to a gene. The CDR3 has 14 amino acids.

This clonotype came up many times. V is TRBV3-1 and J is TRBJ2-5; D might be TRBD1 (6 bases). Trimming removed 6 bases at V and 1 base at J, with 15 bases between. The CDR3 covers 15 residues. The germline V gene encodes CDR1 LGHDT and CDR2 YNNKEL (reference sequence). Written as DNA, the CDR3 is TGTGCCAGCAGTGCCCCCGACAGGTTCCAAGAGACCCAGTACTTC. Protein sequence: CASSAPDRFQETQYF.

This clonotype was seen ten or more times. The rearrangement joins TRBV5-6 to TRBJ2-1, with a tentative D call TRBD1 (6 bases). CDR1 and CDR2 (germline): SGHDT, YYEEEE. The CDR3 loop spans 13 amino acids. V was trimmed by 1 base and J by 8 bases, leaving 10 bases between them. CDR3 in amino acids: CASSLNRADEQFF. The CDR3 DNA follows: TGTGCCAGCAGCTTGAACAGGGCAGATGAGCAGTTCTTC.